This T cell receptor beta chain was retrieved from a study of blood T cell repertoires in COVID-19. For the study at large: Spain, Italy and the United States supplied samples that represented acute and convalescent COVID-19.

Germline loops: CDR1 MNHNS, CDR2 SASEGT. CDR3 length: 13 amino acids. With 1 base removed from V and 12 bases from J, the gap between germline ends came to 12 bases. In the original workflow: Nucleated cell counts were estimated from reference gene primer amplification. Profiling relied on immunoSEQ multiplex PCR, and the TCRdb table lists in-frame clones only, not all of them. Clone size and V and J calls were adopted from that table, with D and trimming inferred from the DNA. The table has about 350,000 clones, approximately 89% seen once. Patients at the Seattle site were enrolled during active infection and followed longitudinally.

The TCR originated in an older woman with COVID-19, enrolled during active disease. Sequencing was performed on peripheral blood. The chain joins TRBV6-1 to TRBJ2-2, with TRBD1 as a possible D gene (7 bases). CDR3: CASSEEGAGKLFF. The CDR3 DNA reads TGTGCCAGCAGTGAAGAGGGGGCGGGGAAGCTGTTTTTT.